What follows are 28 T cell receptor beta chains derived from one specimen sequenced in a study of shared clonotypes between healthy human individuals (dated by TCRdb to 2018 to 2021). CD8 naive samples were obtained by positive selection for CCR7 among CD45RO-negative cells, yielding a CD45RA+CCR7+ population from which TemRA cells were excluded. To prepare the library, the immunoSEQ multiplex PCR assay was applied. TCRdb took this table from immuneACCESS and kept in-frame rearrangements with V and J called. Such tables lack part of the clones; where checked against another copy, unresolved V genes explain under half of the gap, and the rest is unexplained. The sample contains about 1,900,000 clones, less than 95% of them found a single time. Jointly, the top ten make up 1.2% of the sample. The sequenced sample consisted of naive CD8+ T cells sorted from blood. This specimen's cell subset or site label, per the study, means: CD45RA+CCR7+. The receptors derive from a man aged 18 to 29 in good health.

The V call is TRBV13, the J call TRBJ2-7; the D call may be TRBD1 or TRBD2 (5 bases each). The CDR3 has 15 residues. V gave up 1 base and J gave up 0 bases, with 10 bases separating them. In germline, CDR1 is PRHDT, CDR2 FYEKMQ (reference sequence). CDR3: CASSLEGTASYEQYF. CDR3 DNA sequence: TGTGCCAGCAGCTTAGAAGGGACGGCCTCCTACGAGCAGTACTTC.

The chain carries TRBV19 and TRBJ2-7, with D maybe TRBD1 (6 bases). Trimming removed 8 bases at V and 0 bases at J, with 11 bases between. The germline V gene has CDR1 LNHDA and CDR2 SQIVND (reference sequence). The CDR3 consists of 13 residues. CDR3 bases: TGTGCCAGTTGGGACACCAACTCCTACGAGCAGTACTTC. Protein sequence: CASWDTNSYEQYF.

The rearrangement uses TRBV6-1 and TRBJ1-2, with a tentative D call TRBD1 (5 bases). Deletions cut 2 bases from V and 8 bases from J, with 12 bases between. This CDR3 has 13 amino acids. Germline assignment: CDR1 MNHNS and CDR2 SASEGT. The CDR3 spells CASSEYRGGGYTF. CDR3 in DNA: TGTGCCAGCAGTGAATACCGCGGGGGAGGCTACACCTTC.

CDR3 region: CASSQDKGEDTQYF. The CDR3 coding sequence is TGCGCCAGCAGCCAAGATAAGGGGGAGGATACGCAGTATTTT. The chain recombines TRBV4-1 with TRBJ2-3; a weak D match, TRBD1 (6 bases). This CDR3 comprises 14 residues. V was cut by 0 bases and J by 6 bases, with 10 bases left in between. The germline V gene encodes CDR1 MGHRA and CDR2 YSYEKL.

J is TRBJ2-7 and V is TRBV27; D is ambiguous. Trimming stripped 1 base from V and 6 bases from J, with 10 bases between. Germline CDR1 MNHEY, CDR2 SMNVEV (reference sequence). The CDR3 covers 13 residues. CDR3 loop: CASSLYGDLEQYF. The CDR3 coding sequence is TGTGCCAGCAGTTTATATGGGGATCTCGAGCAGTACTTC.

This clone has a handful of counts. This chain uses TRBV2 with TRBJ1-2, with D unresolved. The germline V and J ends were trimmed by 7 bases and 2 bases, with 11 bases remaining between them. CDR1 SNHLY and CDR2 FYNNEI come from the germline V gene. The CDR3 totals 13 residues. Here the CDR3 reads CASTGPANYGYTF. The CDR3 DNA follows: TGTGCCAGCACTGGACCGGCCAACTATGGCTACACCTTC. Drawing the rest from reference TRBV2 and TRBJ1-2, the complete variable domain is EPEVTQTPSHQVTQMGQEVILRCVPISNHLYFYWYRQILGQKVEFLVSFYNNEISEKSEIFDDQFSVERPDGSNFTLKIRSTKLEDSAMYFCASTGPANYGYTFGSGTRLTVV.

Comments on this clone: One end of the junction fails to match germline, which may point to a read error. J is TRBJ2-5 and V is TRBV29-1, with D possibly TRBD1 on 6 matching bases. The CDR3 is 12 residues long. Germline CDR1 SQVTM, CDR2 ANQGSEA. The CDR3 nucleotides read TGCGGCGTAGCAGGGGCGCAAGAGACCCAGTACTTC. It codes for CGVAGAQETQYF.

The chain employs TRBV7-8 and TRBJ1-5; maybe TRBD1 (5 bases). Between the trimmed V and J ends, which lost 0 bases and 0 bases, there was a span of 6 bases. Germline CDR1 and CDR2: SGHVS and FQNEAQ. CDR3 length: 15 amino acids. The chain's CDR3 is CASSLAQGSNQPQHF. The CDR3 nucleotides are TGTGCCAGCAGCTTAGCCCAGGGTAGCAATCAGCCCCAGCATTTT.

This sequence joins TRBV15 and TRBJ2-1, with 8 positions matching TRBD1. Germline CDR1 reads LNHNV; CDR2 reads YYDKDF (reference sequence). The junction had 7 bases not matched to a gene; V was cut back by 5 bases and J by 7 bases. The CDR3 has 14 amino acids. The CDR3 region is CATSPGGEANEQFF. CDR3 DNA: TGTGCCACCAGCCCAGGGGGCGAAGCGAATGAGCAGTTCTTC. The whole variable domain, filled in from reference TRBV15 and TRBJ2-1, reads DAMVIQNPRYQVTQFGKPVTLSCSQTLNHNVMYWYQQKSSQAPKLLFHYYDKDFNNEADTPDNFQSRRPNTSFCFLDIRSPGLGDTAMYLCATSPGGEANEQFFGPGTRLTVL.

CDR3 nucleotides: TGTGCCAGCAGCCGTTCACTAGTTTCCGAGCAGTACTTC. This gives the protein CASSRSLVSEQYF. The chain has TRBV13 and TRBJ2-7; a weak D match, TRBD2 (5 bases). V lost 5 bases and J lost 6, with 14 bases in between. Germline CDR1 PRHDT, CDR2 FYEKMQ (reference sequence). CDR3 length equals 13 residues.

The V gene is TRBV4-3, the J gene TRBJ2-3, with 10 nucleotides matching TRBD2. The CDR3 extends over 17 amino acids. Looked up from germline, CDR1 is LGHNA and CDR2 is YSLEER. Unmatched junction bases numbered 6, after V lost 2 bases and J lost 1 base. In nucleotides, the CDR3 is TGCGCCAGCAGCCAAACCCTAGCGGGAGAAGGCACAGATACGCAGTATTTT. Its protein product is CASSQTLAGEGTDTQYF.

Comments on this clone: The same CDR3 also results from other DNA sequences found in this sample. The CDR3 DNA reads as TGTGCCAGCAGTTTTGACAGGGCCGAGCAGTACTTC. Residues: CASSFDRAEQYF. The genes are TRBV6-6 and TRBJ2-7; 7 nucleotides match TRBD1. After removal of 4 bases from V and 6 bases from J, the junction contained 3 bases not matched to a gene. Germline assignment: CDR1 MNHNY and CDR2 SVGAGI (reference sequence). CDR3 length equals 12 residues.

This chain links TRBV9 with TRBJ2-3, with no clear D. CDR1 is SGDLS and CDR2 is YYNGEE in the germline V gene. The CDR3 totals 16 residues. The V end was cut by 1 base, the J end by 3 bases, with 15 bases between. CDR3 sequence reads: CASSVILSSSTDTQYF. In DNA, the CDR3 is TGTGCCAGCAGCGTAATCCTTTCGTCCTCGACAGATACGCAGTATTTT.

The chain links TRBV13 to TRBJ2-2, with 9 bases aligning to TRBD2. The V gene's germline CDR1 is PRHDT and CDR2 FYEKMQ (reference sequence). The length of the CDR3 is 17 residues. Losses at the gene ends were 6 bases for V and 4 bases for J; bases not matched to a gene: 12. CDR3 sequence (DNA): TGTGCCAGCAGTCCTGATGCTAGCGGGAAAAGCACCGGGGAGCTGTTTTTT. Translation gives CASSPDASGKSTGELFF.

The chain carries TRBV11-2 and TRBJ1-3, with 8 nucleotides matching TRBD1. The CDR3 covers 14 residues. The germline V gene encodes CDR1 SGHAT and CDR2 FQNNGV. The V gene end was trimmed by 4 bases and the J gene end by 2 bases; junction bases not matched to a gene: 1. CDR3 bases: TGTGCCAGCAGCTCAGGGGGCCCTGGAAACACCATATATTTT. Protein product: CASSSGGPGNTIYF.

The genes are TRBV4-3 and TRBJ2-5; 7 nucleotides agree with TRBD2. The V gene's germline CDR1 is LGHNA and CDR2 YSLEER. Trimming took 1 base from V and 3 from J; bases not matched to a gene: 11. The CDR3 consists of 17 residues. CDR3 in amino acids: CASSQGFGEGLEETQYF. Written as DNA, the CDR3 is TGCGCCAGCAGCCAAGGTTTTGGGGAGGGCCTGGAAGAGACCCAGTACTTC.

This clone was detected once. Other DNA variants within this sample encode the same CDR3. This chain joins TRBV6-5 and TRBJ1-5; 7 bases are shared with TRBD1. The CDR3 is 15 residues long. Unmatched junction bases numbered 2, after V lost 0 bases and J lost 3 bases. CDR1 is MNHEY and CDR2 is SVGAGI in the germline V gene. The CDR3 sequence is CASSYSTGTNQPQHF. The DNA of the CDR3 is TGTGCCAGCAGTTACTCGACAGGGACCAATCAGCCCCAGCATTTT.

CDR3 protein: CARSLVSSGGNTIYF. CDR3 nucleotide sequence: TGTGCCAGAAGCTTGGTATCCTCGGGTGGAAACACCATATATTTT. J is TRBJ1-3 and V is TRBV5-3; D uncertain. TRBV5-3 carries the ORF label, with uncertain function. Trimming pared 0 bases from V and 3 bases from J, leaving 10 bases between. The CDR3 contains 15 residues.

The V gene is TRBV27, the J gene TRBJ1-2; maybe TRBD1 (5 bases). V lost 5 bases to trimming and J lost 4 bases, with 17 bases between them. The CDR3 extends over 15 amino acids. Germline lookup yields CDR1 MNHEY and CDR2 SMNVEV (reference sequence). CDR3: CASSPSGPGGYGYTF. CDR3 in DNA: TGTGCCAGCAGTCCCTCAGGGCCGGGGGGCTATGGCTACACCTTC.

The chain combines TRBV7-2 with TRBJ2-7; possibly TRBD2 for D (5 bases). This CDR3 is 15 amino acids long. CDR1 is SGHTA and CDR2 is FQGNSA in the germline V gene. With 3 bases removed from V and 6 bases from J, the gap between germline ends came to 18 bases. Here the CDR3 DNA reads TGTGCCAGCAGCTTGAGGGTAGTAGCTACGTCCGAGCAGTACTTC. Protein sequence: CASSLRVVATSEQYF.

CDR3 residues: CASSKVTADYNSPLHF. The DNA for the CDR3 is TGTGCCAGCAGCAAAGTAACAGCTGACTATAATTCACCCCTCCACTTT. The V call is TRBV21-1, the J call TRBJ1-6; TRBD1 reflects the table's D call only, with no check against the DNA. TRBV21-1 is a pseudogene segment. The CDR3 has 16 residues.

The chain combines TRBV4-3 with TRBJ2-1; the D gene is possibly TRBD2 (5 bases). V was pared by 3 bases and J by 8 bases, with 11 bases between. Germline V gene data show CDR1 as LGHNA and CDR2 as YSLEER. CDR3 length: 13 amino acids. CDR3 region: CASSHSLAHEQFF. The CDR3, as DNA: TGCGCCAGCAGCCATTCCCTAGCTCATGAGCAGTTCTTC.

V usage is TRBV7-2 and J usage is TRBJ2-7, with D perhaps TRBD1 or TRBD2 (5 bases each). V gave up 1 base and J gave up 2 bases, with 15 bases separating them. The CDR3 contains 16 residues. Germline CDR1 reads SGHTA; CDR2 reads FQGNSA. CDR3 region: CASSLGVRDGTYEQYF. The CDR3 DNA is TGTGCCAGCAGCTTAGGAGTTCGGGACGGCACCTACGAGCAGTACTTC. The full variable domain, its missing parts supplied by reference TRBV7-2 and TRBJ2-7, is GAGVSQSPSNKVTEKGKDVELRCDPISGHTALYWYRQSLGQGLEFLIYFQGNSAPDKSGLPSDRFSAERTGGSVSTLTIQRTQQEDSAVYLCASSLGVRDGTYEQYFGPGTRLTVT.

The chain links TRBV18 to TRBJ1-1, with a weak D call TRBD1 (5 bases). Trimming shortened V by 3 bases and J by 0 bases, and 20 bases separated the two germline ends. Germline values: CDR1 KGHSH, CDR2 LQKENI. The CDR3 has 18 residues. Here the CDR3 DNA reads TGTGCCAGCTCACCCCGGGGCTGGACGCAGGGAATGAACACTGAAGCTTTCTTT. Its protein product is CASSPRGWTQGMNTEAFF.

CDR3 protein: CASSEDSAYGYTF. The CDR3 bases are TGCGCCAGCAGCGAGGACAGCGCCTATGGCTACACCTTC. The rearrangement uses TRBV5-1 and TRBJ1-2; maybe TRBD1 (6 bases). CDR3 length: 13 amino acids. Trimming took off 4 bases at V and 4 bases at J, with 11 bases between the two ends. CDR1 and CDR2 (germline): SGHRS, YFSETQ.

This chain links TRBV9 with TRBJ2-1, with D tentatively TRBD1 or TRBD2 (6 bases each). The length of the CDR3 is 15 residues. V lost 2 bases and J 3 bases, leaving 12 bases between the germline ends. CDR1 and CDR2 from the germline V gene are SGDLS and YYNGEE. CDR3 sequence (DNA): TGTGCCAGCAGCGTCCTCGGGGGCCTCTACAATGAGCAGTTCTTC. This translates into CASSVLGGLYNEQFF.

This chain uses TRBV6-5 with TRBJ2-1; 9 bases agree with TRBD2. Germline trimming cut 2 bases from V and 15 bases from J; bases unmatched to any gene: 8. Germline values: CDR1 MNHEY, CDR2 SVGAGI. The CDR3 runs to 13 residues. CDR3 coding DNA: TGTGCCAGCAGTTACGGGGTTAGCGGGAGATTGTTCTTC. It codes for CASSYGVSGRLFF.

The genes are TRBV7-2 and TRBJ2-3; tentative D call: TRBD2 (6 bases). The CDR3 length is 17 residues. Germline lookup yields CDR1 SGHTA and CDR2 FQGNSA. V lost 4 bases and J 0 bases, leaving 17 bases between the germline ends. The CDR3 spells CASSSYLRRESTDTQYF. DNA of the CDR3: TGTGCCAGCAGCTCATACCTTCGACGGGAGAGCACAGATACGCAGTATTTT.